This TCR beta chain was found in a study of cytomegalovirus exposure and HLA in healthy donors. Overall study findings and caveats: Reports showed the classifier diagnosing cytomegalovirus status with high specificity and sensitivity.

The PCR was carried out with 60 Vbeta primers and 13 Jbeta primers. Generated by immunoSEQ multiplex PCR, the TCRdb table keeps only in-frame clones and is missing some. This sample's table reports roughly 88,000 clones. With respect to this clone: Its specificity is unknown.

CDR1 is MNHNY and CDR2 is SVGAGI in the germline V gene (reference sequence). The CDR3 loop spans 13 amino acids. V dropped 5 bases and J dropped 6; count of bases not matched to a gene: 6. The clonotype was recovered from a man aged 45 to 65 in good health and CMV-seropositive. Sequenced: PBMCs. This rearrangement joins TRBV6-6 to TRBJ1-2; 7 bases map to TRBD1. CDR3 coding DNA: TGTGCCAGCAGTGTACAGGGGTTGAATGGCTACACCTTC. This gives the protein CASSVQGLNGYTF.